The rows below give T cell receptor beta chains drawn from one sample of a study of blood T cell repertoires in COVID-19. TCRdb's copy holds only in-frame clones and misses some; the assay was immunoSEQ multiplex PCR. The sample includes tens of thousands of clones, 65% to 90% of them seen just once. The specimen was peripheral blood. These receptors originate from a man aged 30 to 39 with COVID-19, enrolled during active disease. Both conserved end residues are part of each CDR3. A D gene is named only where the DNA matches it firmly. Clone size is not always given. Where it is, it says once, few, many or a class for expanded clones.

TGCAGCGTTGAATGGCCCTCGACACTCACAGATACGCAGTATTTT	CSVEWPSTLTDTQYF	TRBV29-1	-	-	TRBJ2-3
TGTGCCAGCAGCCCACCCGGGACTTCCACTCCTGGCTACACCTTC	CASSPPGTSTPGYTF	TRBV9	-	-	TRBJ1-2
TGTGCCAGCAGCTTGGTCAGGAACAGCGGTGGCTACACCTTC	CASSLVRNSGGYTF	TRBV5-6	-	-	TRBJ1-2
TGTGCCAGCAGCAAGGGGGAGCTGGGGGAGACCCAGTACTTC	CASSKGELGETQYF	TRBV5-4	-	-	TRBJ2-5
TGTGCCAGCACGGACAGAAACTCTGGAAACACCATATATTTT	CASTDRNSGNTIYF	TRBV25-1	-	once	TRBJ1-3
TGCAGCGTTGGCGGGGGACAGGTAGGCTACGAGCAGTACTTC	CSVGGGQVGYEQYF	TRBV29-1	-	once	TRBJ2-7
TGTGCCAGCAGCAAAGCGAGACAGGGCGCTCCTTGGACTGAAGCTTTCTTT	CASSKARQGAPWTEAFF	TRBV21-1	-	few	TRBJ1-1
TGTGCCAGCAGCCCCGCCCAGAGCACAGATACGCAGTATTTT	CASSPAQSTDTQYF	TRBV11-2	-	-	TRBJ2-3
TGTGCCACCAGCAGAGGACTAGCGGGAGCTGAGCAGTTCTTC	CATSRGLAGAEQFF	TRBV15	TRBD2	-	TRBJ2-1
TGTGCCAGCAGCGTGACAGGGGGGAACTACGAGCAGTACTTC	CASSVTGGNYEQYF	TRBV5-4	TRBD1	few	TRBJ2-7
TGTGCCAGCCATTCCGATGGCAGAAACACTGAAGCTTTCTTT	CASHSDGRNTEAFF	TRBV28	-	-	TRBJ1-1
TGTGCCAGCAGTTCCGGGACACCGCCTGCCTACGAGCAGTACTTC	CASSSGTPPAYEQYF	TRBV5-6	-	-	TRBJ2-7
TGTGCCTGGAGTACCCCCGGGACAGGGGGGCCACAGTACTTC	CAWSTPGTGGPQYF	TRBV30	TRBD1	-	TRBJ2-7
TGTGCCAGCAGTGAGGGGGGAGAGGCCGGGGAGCTGTTTTTT	CASSEGGEAGELFF	TRBV6-4	-	-	TRBJ2-2
TGTGCCAGCAGCTTGAAACTAGCGGTCAACAATGAGCAGTTCTTC	CASSLKLAVNNEQFF	TRBV5-4	TRBD2	-	TRBJ2-1
TGTGCCAGCAGCCTCCTAGGATCTAGCAATCAGCCCCAGCATTTT	CASSLLGSSNQPQHF	TRBV6-6	-	-	TRBJ1-5
TGTGCCAGTAGTATCGAGGGTCCCGGGGAGCTGTTTTTT	CASSIEGPGELFF	TRBV19	-	-	TRBJ2-2
TGTGCCAGCAGCTTTAAGCAGGGAATCGGGAGTGACGAGCAGTACTTC	CASSFKQGIGSDEQYF	TRBV5-4	-	-	TRBJ2-7
TGTGCCATCCGATCGGGAAAACCCTATGGCTACACCTTC	CAIRSGKPYGYTF	TRBV28	-	-	TRBJ1-2
TGTGCCAGCAGTCTACCCGGGCGGGGGAGCAACACCGGGGAGCTGTTTTTT	CASSLPGRGSNTGELFF	TRBV6-6	TRBD2	-	TRBJ2-2
TGTGCCAGCAGCCAGCGGGACAGGGGGTACGAGCAGTACTTC	CASSQRDRGYEQYF	TRBV28	TRBD1	-	TRBJ2-7
TGTGCCAGAAGCCGGAGGGGGACTAGCGGGATCTACGAGCAGTACTTC	CARSRRGTSGIYEQYF	TRBV5-3	TRBD2	-	TRBJ2-7
TGTGCCAGCAGCCAAGATGGGACTAGCGGTTACAATGAGCAGTTCTTC	CASSQDGTSGYNEQFF	TRBV4-2	TRBD2	few	TRBJ2-1
TGTGCCAGCAAACCCGGGACAGGGGCCGCCGGGCCTTATGGCTACACCTTC	CASKPGTGAAGPYGYTF	TRBV21-1	-	-	TRBJ1-2
TGTGCCAGCAGATATCAGGGCGACACTGAAGCTTTCTTT	CASRYQGDTEAFF	TRBV28	-	-	TRBJ1-1
TGTGCCAGCTCCGGACAGGGCTACACCGGGGAGCTGTTTTTT	CASSGQGYTGELFF	TRBV19	TRBD1	-	TRBJ2-2
TGTGCCAGCAGCCCCTCGGGGGGAAGCTCCTACGAGCAGTACTTC	CASSPSGGSSYEQYF	TRBV7-8	TRBD2	-	TRBJ2-7
TGTGCCAGCAGTTACTCCCGACAGGTAAACTTCAATGAGCAGTTCTTC	CASSYSRQVNFNEQFF	TRBV6-5	-	few	TRBJ2-1
TGTGCCAGCAGCTTACCAAGGACTAGCGGGCCCAAAAACATTCAGTACTTC	CASSLPRTSGPKNIQYF	TRBV7-9	TRBD2	-	TRBJ2-4
TGCGCCAGCAGCCAAGATGTCCAGGGGTACAGAAACACCATATATTTT	CASSQDVQGYRNTIYF	TRBV4-1	-	once	TRBJ1-3
TGTGCCAGCTCCCTGGGACAGGCCTCCTACAATGAGCAGTTCTTC	CASSLGQASYNEQFF	TRBV18	TRBD1	-	TRBJ2-1
TGTGCCAGCAGCGGGACTAGCGGGAGCAATGAGCAGTTCTTC	CASSGTSGSNEQFF	TRBV9	TRBD2	-	TRBJ2-1
TGTGCCAGCCGGGGACAGGGGAGGTATGGCTACACCTTC	CASRGQGRYGYTF	TRBV27	TRBD1	-	TRBJ1-2
TGCAGCGTTAGAGCCCCAGGGAGGAACATTGGCTACACCTTC	CSVRAPGRNIGYTF	TRBV29-1	-	-	TRBJ1-2
TGTGCCAGTAGTACGGGCTCCTACGAGCAGTACTTC	CASSTGSYEQYF	TRBV19	-	-	TRBJ2-7
TGTGCCAGCAGTTCCGGACAGGGGGAGGCTTTCTTT	CASSSGQGEAFF	TRBV6-2/TRBV6-3	TRBD1	-	TRBJ1-1
TGTGCCAGCAGCTTAGTTCAGGGGGCAGGCTCTGAAGCTTTCTTT	CASSLVQGAGSEAFF	TRBV7-9	TRBD1	-	TRBJ1-1
TGTGCCATCAGTGGGTCTAGCGGGTCCTACGAGCAGTACTTC	CAISGSSGSYEQYF	TRBV10-3	TRBD2	-	TRBJ2-7